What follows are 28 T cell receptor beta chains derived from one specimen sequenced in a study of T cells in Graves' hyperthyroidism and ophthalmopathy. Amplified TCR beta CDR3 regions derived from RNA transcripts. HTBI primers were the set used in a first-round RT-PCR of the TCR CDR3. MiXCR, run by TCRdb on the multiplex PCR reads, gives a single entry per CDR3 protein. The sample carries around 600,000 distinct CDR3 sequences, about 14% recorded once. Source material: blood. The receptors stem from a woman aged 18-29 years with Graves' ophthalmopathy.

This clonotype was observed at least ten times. The CDR3, as DNA: TGTGCCAGCAGTTACCAGACACGTAACACTGAAGCTTTCTTT. Translating gives CASSYQTRNTEAFF. The chain carries TRBV6-5 and TRBJ1-1, with no clear D. The CDR3 totals 14 residues. Germline CDR1 and CDR2: MNHEY and SVGAGI. The ends were cut back, 2 bases at V and 2 bases at J, with 9 bases in the middle.

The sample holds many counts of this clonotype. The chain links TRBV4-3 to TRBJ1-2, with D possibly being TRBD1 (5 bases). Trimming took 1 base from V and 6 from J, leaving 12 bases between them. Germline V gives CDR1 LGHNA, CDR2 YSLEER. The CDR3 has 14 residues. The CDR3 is CASSQGWQGHGYTF. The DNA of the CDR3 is TGCGCCAGCAGCCAAGGTTGGCAGGGCCATGGCTACACCTTC.

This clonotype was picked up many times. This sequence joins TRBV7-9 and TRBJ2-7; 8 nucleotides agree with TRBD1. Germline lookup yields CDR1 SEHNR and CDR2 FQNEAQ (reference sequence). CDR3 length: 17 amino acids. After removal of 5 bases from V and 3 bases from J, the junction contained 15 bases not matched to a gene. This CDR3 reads CASSRPRTGTGVYEQYF. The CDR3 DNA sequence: TGTGCCAGCAGCCGCCCGAGGACCGGGACAGGAGTCTACGAGCAGTACTTC.

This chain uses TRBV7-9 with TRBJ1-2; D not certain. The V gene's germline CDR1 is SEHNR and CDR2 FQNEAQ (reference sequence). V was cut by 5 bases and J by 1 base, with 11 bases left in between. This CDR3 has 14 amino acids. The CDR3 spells CASSPGRVNYGYTF. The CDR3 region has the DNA TGTGCCAGCAGCCCCGGTAGGGTTAACTATGGCTACACCTTC.

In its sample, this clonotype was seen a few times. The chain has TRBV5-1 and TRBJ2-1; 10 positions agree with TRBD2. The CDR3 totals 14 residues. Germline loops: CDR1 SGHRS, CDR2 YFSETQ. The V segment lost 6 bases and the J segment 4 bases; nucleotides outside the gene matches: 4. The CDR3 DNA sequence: TGCGCCAGCACCGGGACTAGCGAGTACAATGAGCAGTTCTTC. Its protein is CASTGTSEYNEQFF.

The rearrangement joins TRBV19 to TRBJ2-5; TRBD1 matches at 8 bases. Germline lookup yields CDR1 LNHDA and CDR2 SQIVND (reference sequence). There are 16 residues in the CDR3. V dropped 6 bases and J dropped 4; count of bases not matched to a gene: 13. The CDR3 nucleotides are TGTGCCAGTAGCCCCCCAGCGGGCAGGGGGCTAGAGACCCAGTACTTC. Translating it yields CASSPPAGRGLETQYF. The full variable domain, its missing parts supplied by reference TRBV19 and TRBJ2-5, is DGGITQSPKYLFRKEGQNVTLSCEQNLNHDAMYWYRQDPGQGLRLIYYSQIVNDFQKGDIAEGYSVSREKKESFPLTVTSAQKNPTAFYLCASSPPAGRGLETQYFGPGTRLLVL.

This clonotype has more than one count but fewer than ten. The CDR3 region is CASSLSFTGELFF. As DNA, the CDR3 is TGTGCCAGCAGTTTATCCTTCACCGGGGAGCTGTTTTTT. The chain carries TRBV27 and TRBJ2-2, with no clear D. The CDR3 runs 13 residues. Trimming left V 0 bases short and J 4 bases short, with 3 bases between. The V gene's germline CDR1 is MNHEY and CDR2 SMNVEV (reference sequence).

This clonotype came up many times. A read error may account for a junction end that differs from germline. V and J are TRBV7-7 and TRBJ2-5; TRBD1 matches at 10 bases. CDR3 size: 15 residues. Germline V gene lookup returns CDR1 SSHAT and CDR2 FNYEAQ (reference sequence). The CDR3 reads CASSLGQGIQETQYF. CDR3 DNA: TGTGCTAGCAGCTTGGGACAGGGGATTCAAGAGACCCAGTACTTC.

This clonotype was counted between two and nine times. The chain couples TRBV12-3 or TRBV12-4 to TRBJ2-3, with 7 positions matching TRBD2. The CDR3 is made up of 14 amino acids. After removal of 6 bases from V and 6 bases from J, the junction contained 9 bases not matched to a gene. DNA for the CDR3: TGTGCCAGCAGGGGGCGGGAGTGGGCGGATACGCAGTATTTT. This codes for CASRGREWADTQYF.

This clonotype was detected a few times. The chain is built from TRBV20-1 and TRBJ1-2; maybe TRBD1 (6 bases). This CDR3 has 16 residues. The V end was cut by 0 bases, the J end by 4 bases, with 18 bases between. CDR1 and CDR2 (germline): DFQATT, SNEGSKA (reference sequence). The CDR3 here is CSARDGLRGGAYGYTF. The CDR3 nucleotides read TGCAGTGCTAGAGATGGGCTTCGGGGGGGGGCCTATGGCTACACCTTC.

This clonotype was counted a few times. The CDR3: CASSLPDRGRNTIYF. In nucleotides, the CDR3 is TGTGCCAGCAGCTTACCTGACAGGGGAAGAAACACCATATATTTT. The rearrangement links TRBV7-3 to TRBJ1-3; 8 nucleotides match TRBD1. CDR1 is SGHTA, CDR2 FQGTGA, per germline. J was trimmed by 5 bases and V by 2 bases; bases with no gene match: 5. This CDR3 has 15 residues.

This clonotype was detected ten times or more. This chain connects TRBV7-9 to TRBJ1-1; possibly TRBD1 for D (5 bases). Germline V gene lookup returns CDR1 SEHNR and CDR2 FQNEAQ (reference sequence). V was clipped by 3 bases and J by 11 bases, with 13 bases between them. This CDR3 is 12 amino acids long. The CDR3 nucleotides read TGTGCCAGCAGCTTTATCTCGGAGGGGGCTTTCTTT. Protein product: CASSFISEGAFF.

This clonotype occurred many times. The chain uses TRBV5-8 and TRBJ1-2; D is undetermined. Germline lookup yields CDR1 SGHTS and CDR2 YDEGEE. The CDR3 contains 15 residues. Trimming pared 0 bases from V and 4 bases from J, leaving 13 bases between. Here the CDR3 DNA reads TGTGCCAGCAGCTTGGACGGTGCTCTTAGCTATGGCTACACCTTC. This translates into CASSLDGALSYGYTF. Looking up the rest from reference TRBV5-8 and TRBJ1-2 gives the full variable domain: EAGVTQSPTHLIKTRGQQATLRCSPISGHTSVYWYQQALGLGLQFLLWYDEGEERNRGNFPPRFSGRQFPNYSSELNVNALELEDSALYLCASSLDGALSYGYTFGSGTRLTVV.

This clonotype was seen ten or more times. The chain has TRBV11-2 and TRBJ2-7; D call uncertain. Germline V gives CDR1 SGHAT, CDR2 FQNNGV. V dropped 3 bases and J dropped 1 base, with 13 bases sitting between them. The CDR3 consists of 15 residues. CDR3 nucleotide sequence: TGTGCCAGCAGCTTTAGTTTTCGACAATCCTACGAGCAGTACTTC. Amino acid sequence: CASSFSFRQSYEQYF.

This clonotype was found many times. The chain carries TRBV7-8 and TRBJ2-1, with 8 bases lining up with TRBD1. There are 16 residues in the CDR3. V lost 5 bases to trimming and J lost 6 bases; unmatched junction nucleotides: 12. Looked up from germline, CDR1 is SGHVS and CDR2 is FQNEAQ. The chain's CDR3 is CASSLINRDRSNEQFF. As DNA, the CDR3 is TGTGCCAGCAGCCTAATAAACCGGGACAGGAGCAATGAGCAGTTCTTC. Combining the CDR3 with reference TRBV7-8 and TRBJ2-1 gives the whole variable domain GAGVSQSPRYKVAKRGQDVALRCDPISGHVSLFWYQQALGQGPEFLTYFQNEAQLDKSGLPSDRFFAERPEGSVSTLKIQRTQQEDSAVYLCASSLINRDRSNEQFFGPGTRLTVL.

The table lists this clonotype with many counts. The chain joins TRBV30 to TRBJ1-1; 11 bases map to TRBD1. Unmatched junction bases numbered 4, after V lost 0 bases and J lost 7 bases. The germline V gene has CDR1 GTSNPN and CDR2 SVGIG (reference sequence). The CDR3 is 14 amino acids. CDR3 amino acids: CAWSVTGTGGEAFF. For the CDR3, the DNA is TGTGCCTGGAGTGTAACTGGGACAGGGGGTGAAGCTTTCTTT.

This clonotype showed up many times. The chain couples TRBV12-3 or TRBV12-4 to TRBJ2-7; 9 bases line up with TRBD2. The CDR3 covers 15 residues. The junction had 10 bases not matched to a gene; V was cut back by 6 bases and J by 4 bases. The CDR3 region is CASSYGASGIYEQYF. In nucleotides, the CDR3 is TGTGCCAGCAGCTATGGGGCTAGCGGGATTTACGAGCAGTACTTC.

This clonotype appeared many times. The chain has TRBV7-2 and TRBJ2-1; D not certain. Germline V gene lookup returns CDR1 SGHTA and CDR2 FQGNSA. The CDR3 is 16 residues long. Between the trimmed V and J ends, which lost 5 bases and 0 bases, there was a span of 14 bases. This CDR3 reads CASSPKARYSYNEQFF. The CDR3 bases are TGTGCCAGCAGCCCCAAGGCCCGTTACTCCTACAATGAGCAGTTCTTC.

CDR3 in amino acids: CASSPSGGPTDTQYF. In nucleotides, the CDR3 is TGTGCCAGCTCACCTTCAGGGGGGCCCACAGATACGCAGTATTTT. This sequence joins TRBV18 and TRBJ2-3; TRBD1 is a possible D gene (7 bases). Trimming left V 3 bases short and J 2 bases short, with 12 bases between. Per germline, CDR1 KGHSH and CDR2 LQKENI. The CDR3 is 15 amino acids.

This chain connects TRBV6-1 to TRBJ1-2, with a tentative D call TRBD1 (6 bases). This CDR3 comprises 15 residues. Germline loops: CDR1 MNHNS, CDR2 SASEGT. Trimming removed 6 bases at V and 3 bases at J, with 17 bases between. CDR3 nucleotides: TGTGCCAGCAGCCACGAAGGGGGGGGGGACTATGGCTACACCTTC. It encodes CASSHEGGGDYGYTF.

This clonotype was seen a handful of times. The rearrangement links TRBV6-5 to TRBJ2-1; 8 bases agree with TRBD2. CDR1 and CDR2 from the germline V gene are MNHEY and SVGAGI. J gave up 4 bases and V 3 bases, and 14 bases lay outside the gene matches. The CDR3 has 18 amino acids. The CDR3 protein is CASSYRAGDHLRYNEQFF. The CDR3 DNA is TGTGCCAGCAGTTATAGAGCGGGAGACCACCTAAGATACAATGAGCAGTTCTTC.

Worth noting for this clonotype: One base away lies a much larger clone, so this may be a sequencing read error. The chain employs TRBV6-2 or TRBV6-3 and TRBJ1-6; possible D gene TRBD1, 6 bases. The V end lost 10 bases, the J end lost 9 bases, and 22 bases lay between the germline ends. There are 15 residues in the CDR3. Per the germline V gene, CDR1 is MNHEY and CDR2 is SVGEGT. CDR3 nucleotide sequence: TGTGCCAACAGGGCATTACCAGTTCGGCGTTCACCCCTCCACTTT. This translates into CANRALPVRRSPLHF.

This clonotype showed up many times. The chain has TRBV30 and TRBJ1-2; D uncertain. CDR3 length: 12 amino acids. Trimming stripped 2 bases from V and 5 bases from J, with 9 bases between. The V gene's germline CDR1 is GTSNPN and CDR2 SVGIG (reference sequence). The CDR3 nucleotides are TGTGCCTGGAGTCTATCATCATATGGCTACACCTTC. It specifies CAWSLSSYGYTF. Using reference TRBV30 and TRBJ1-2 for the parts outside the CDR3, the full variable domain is SQTIHQWPATLVQPVGSPLSLECTVEGTSNPNLYWYRQAAGRGLQLLFYSVGIGQISSEVPQNLSASRPQDRQFILSSKKLLLSDSGFYLCAWSLSSYGYTFGSGTRLTVV.

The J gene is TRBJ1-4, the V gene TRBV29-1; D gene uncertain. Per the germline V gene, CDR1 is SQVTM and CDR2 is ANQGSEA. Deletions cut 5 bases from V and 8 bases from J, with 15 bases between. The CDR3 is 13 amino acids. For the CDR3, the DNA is TGCAGCGTTAGGACGAACCCGGGAGAAAAACTGTTTTTT. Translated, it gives CSVRTNPGEKLFF.

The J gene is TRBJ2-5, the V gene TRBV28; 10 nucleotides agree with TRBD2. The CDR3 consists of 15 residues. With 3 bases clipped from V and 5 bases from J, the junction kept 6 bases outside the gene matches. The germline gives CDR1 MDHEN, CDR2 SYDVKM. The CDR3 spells CASSFQAGGKETQYF. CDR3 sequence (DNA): TGTGCCAGCAGTTTTCAAGCGGGAGGGAAGGAGACCCAGTACTTC.

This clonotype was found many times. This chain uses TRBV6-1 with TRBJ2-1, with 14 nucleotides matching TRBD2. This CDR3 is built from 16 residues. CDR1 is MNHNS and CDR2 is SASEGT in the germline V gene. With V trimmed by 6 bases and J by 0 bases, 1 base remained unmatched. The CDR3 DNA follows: TGTGCCAGCAGGGGGACTAGCGGGAGCTCCTACAATGAGCAGTTCTTC. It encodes CASRGTSGSSYNEQFF.

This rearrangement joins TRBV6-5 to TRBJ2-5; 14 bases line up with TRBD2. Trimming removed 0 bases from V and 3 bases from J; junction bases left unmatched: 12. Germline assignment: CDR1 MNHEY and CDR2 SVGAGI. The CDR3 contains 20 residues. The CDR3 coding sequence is TGTGCCAGCAGTTACTCCGGGGGACTAGCGGGAGAATCCCCAGAAGAGACCCAGTACTTC. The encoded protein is CASSYSGGLAGESPEETQYF.

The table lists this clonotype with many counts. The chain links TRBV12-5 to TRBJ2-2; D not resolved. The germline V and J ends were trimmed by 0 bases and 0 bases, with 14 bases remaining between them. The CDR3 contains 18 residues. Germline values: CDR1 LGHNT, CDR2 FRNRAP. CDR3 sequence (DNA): TGTGCTAGTGGTTTGGTCCGGATGGCGGTGGCGAACACCGGGGAGCTGTTTTTT. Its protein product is CASGLVRMAVANTGELFF.